This T cell receptor beta chain was identified during a study of radiation and T cells in renal cell carcinoma. General study points: Top 100 clonotypes averaged about 54% in irradiated versus about 40% in nephrectomy-only tumors.

A note on this clone: Its antigen is still unknown.

The treatment denotes: treatment-naive control, cytoreductive nephrectomy. Control tumors came from treatment-naive patients without prior radiation. CDR1 and CDR2 from the germline V gene are MNHEY and SVGAGI. The CDR3 contains 13 residues. Trimming pared 7 bases from V and 1 base from J, leaving 11 bases between. Some clones are missing from TCRdb's copy, which holds only in-frame ones; the method was immunoSEQ multiplex PCR. Found here are 13,000 or so clones, around 57% of them singletons; the top ten hold about an eighth. Sequences were derived from tumor tissue, sampled from a patient whose treatment was nephrectomy without radiotherapy. The sequence came from a man aged 50 to 59 with renal cell carcinoma. V usage is TRBV6-5 and J usage is TRBJ2-7; D possibly corresponds to TRBD1 (5 bases). CDR3 in DNA: TGTGCCAGCACGGACACCCTATCCTACGAGCAGTACTTC. It yields the protein CASTDTLSYEQYF.